This T cell receptor beta chain was obtained from a study of neoadjuvant nivolumab and ipilimumab in lung cancer. Regarding the study as a whole: From pretherapy to surgery, tumor richness and clonality rose with dual therapy. Only a single major-pathologic-response sample was available for clonality analysis.

Here immunoSEQ multiplex PCR was the method, and the copy in TCRdb shows in-frame clones only, minus some. This sample yields tens of thousands of clones, of which 90% are seen a single time; roughly 4.5% belongs to the top ten. This clone showed up just once. The antigen is not known. This CDR3 is 14 amino acids long. The V gene's germline CDR1 is SGHDT and CDR2 YYEEEE. V was clipped by 0 bases and J by 0 bases, with 6 bases between them. The chain links TRBV5-6 to TRBJ1-1; D gene ambiguous. The sample in question was peripheral blood, obtained after neoadjuvant nivolumab, alone or with ipilimumab, at or shortly before surgery. The sequence came from an adult with non-small cell lung cancer. The CDR3 here is CASSLVELNTEAFF. As DNA, the CDR3 is TGTGCCAGCAGCTTGGTAGAACTGAACACTGAAGCTTTCTTT.